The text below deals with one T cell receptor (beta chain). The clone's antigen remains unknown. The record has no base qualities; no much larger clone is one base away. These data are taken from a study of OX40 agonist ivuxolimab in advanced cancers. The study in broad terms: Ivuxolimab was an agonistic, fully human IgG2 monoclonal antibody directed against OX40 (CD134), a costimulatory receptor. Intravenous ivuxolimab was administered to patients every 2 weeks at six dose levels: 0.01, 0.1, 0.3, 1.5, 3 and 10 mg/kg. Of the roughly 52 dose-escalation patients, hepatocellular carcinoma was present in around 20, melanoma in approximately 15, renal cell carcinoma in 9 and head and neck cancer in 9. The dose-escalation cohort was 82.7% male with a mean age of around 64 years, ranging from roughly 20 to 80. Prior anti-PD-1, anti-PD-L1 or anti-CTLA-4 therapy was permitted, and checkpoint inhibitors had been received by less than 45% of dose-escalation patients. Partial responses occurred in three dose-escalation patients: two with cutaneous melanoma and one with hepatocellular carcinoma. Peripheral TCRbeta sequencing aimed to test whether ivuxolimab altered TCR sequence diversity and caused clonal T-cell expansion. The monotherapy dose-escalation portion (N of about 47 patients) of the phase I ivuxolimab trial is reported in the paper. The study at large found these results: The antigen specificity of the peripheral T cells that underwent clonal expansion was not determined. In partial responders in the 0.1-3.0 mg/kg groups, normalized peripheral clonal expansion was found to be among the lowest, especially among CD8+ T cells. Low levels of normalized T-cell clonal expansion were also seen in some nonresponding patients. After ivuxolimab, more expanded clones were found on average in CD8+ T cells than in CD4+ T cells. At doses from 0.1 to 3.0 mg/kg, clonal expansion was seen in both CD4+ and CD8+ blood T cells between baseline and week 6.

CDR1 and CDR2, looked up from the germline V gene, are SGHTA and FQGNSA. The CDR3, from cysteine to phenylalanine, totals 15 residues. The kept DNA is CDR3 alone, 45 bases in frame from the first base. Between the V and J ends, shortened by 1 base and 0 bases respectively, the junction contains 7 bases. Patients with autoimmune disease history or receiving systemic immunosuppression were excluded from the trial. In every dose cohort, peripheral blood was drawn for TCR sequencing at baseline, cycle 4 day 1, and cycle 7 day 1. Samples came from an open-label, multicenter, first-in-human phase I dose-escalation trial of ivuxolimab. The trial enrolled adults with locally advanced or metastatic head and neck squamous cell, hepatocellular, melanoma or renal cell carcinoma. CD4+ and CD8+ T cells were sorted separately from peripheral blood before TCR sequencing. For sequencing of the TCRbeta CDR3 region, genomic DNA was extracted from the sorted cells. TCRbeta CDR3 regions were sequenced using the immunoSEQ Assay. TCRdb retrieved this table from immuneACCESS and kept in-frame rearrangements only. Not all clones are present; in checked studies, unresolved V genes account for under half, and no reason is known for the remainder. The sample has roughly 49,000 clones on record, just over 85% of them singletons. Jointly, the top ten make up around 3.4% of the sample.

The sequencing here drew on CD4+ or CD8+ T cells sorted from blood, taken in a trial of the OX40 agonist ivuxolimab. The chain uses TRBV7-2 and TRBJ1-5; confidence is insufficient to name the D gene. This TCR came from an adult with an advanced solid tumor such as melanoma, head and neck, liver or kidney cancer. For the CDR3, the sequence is CASSLGDTSNQPQHF. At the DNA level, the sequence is TGTGCCAGCAGCTTAGGAGACACTAGCAATCAGCCCCAGCATTTT.